Listed here are 17 T cell receptor beta chains from one sample, sequenced in a study of spatial heterogeneity in lung cancer. The antigens these receptors bind are not known. The time point was: sample taken at primary tumor resection. Overall study results and limits: Within tumors, counts of expanded alpha and beta TCRs tracked tumor mutation counts.

TCRdb re-derived calls from the 5' RACE reads in MiXCR, one entry per CDR3 protein. This sample has 800 or so distinct CDR3 sequences, with about 15% found just once. Sequenced material: lung tumor tissue, taken at surgery. Receptors originate from a male donor with early-stage non-small cell lung cancer.

This clonotype qualifies as large. Since it is a stray read in a library aimed at alpha chains, this beta chain has a size that is not meaningful. This rearrangement joins TRBV11-3 to TRBJ2-1; 9 bases are shared with TRBD1. The CDR3 has 16 amino acids. Germline CDR1 and CDR2: SGHNT and YENEEA. Trimming took 1 base from V and 2 from J; bases not matched to a gene: 3. CDR3 residues: CASSLGGQGPYNEQFF. The CDR3 DNA sequence: TGTGCCAGCAGCTTAGGGGGACAGGGACCCTACAATGAGCAGTTCTTC.

This clonotype has more than one count but fewer than ten. This beta chain is a stray read from a library made for alpha chains; its abundance is not meaningful. DNA of the CDR3: TGTGGCTGCCGGCGGACTAACACCGGGGAGCTGTTTTTT. Residues: CGCRRTNTGELFF. The chain is built from TRBV19 and TRBJ2-2; possibly TRBD2 for D (5 bases). The V gene's germline CDR1 is LNHDA and CDR2 SQIVND (reference sequence). The CDR3 is 13 residues long.

This clonotype is large by share. Little can be read into the size of this beta chain, an off-target read in a library designed for alpha chains. This chain links TRBV29-1 with TRBJ2-7, with D tentatively TRBD1 (6 bases). Germline V gives CDR1 SQVTM, CDR2 ANQGSEA. V was clipped by 7 bases and J by 2 bases, with 24 bases between them. The length of the CDR3 is 16 residues. CDR3 sequence (DNA): TGCAGCGCCACGGGGATGGGGGCAGGGATCCCCTACGAGCAGTACTTC. Translation: CSATGMGAGIPYEQYF.

This clonotype counts as medium-sized. Since it is a stray read in a library aimed at alpha chains, this beta chain has a size that is not meaningful. This chain connects TRBV10-2 to TRBJ2-3, with D possibly TRBD2 on 7 matching bases. The CDR3 extends over 14 amino acids. The ends were cut back, 0 bases at V and 8 bases at J, with 12 bases in the middle. The germline CDR1 and CDR2 sequences are WSHSY and SAAADI. The CDR3 reads CASSESKGGVTQYF. The CDR3 DNA follows: TGCGCCAGCAGTGAGTCGAAGGGGGGGGTTACGCAGTATTTT.

In its sample, this clonotype is medium-sized. A library made for alpha chains picked up this beta chain off target, so its size means little. This chain joins TRBV20-1 and TRBJ2-3, with 7 bases aligning to TRBD1. Germline values: CDR1 DFQATT, CDR2 SNEGSKA (reference sequence). The CDR3 length is 13 residues. Trimming removed 5 bases from V and 2 bases from J; junction bases left unmatched: 4. CDR3 region: CSARDRDTDTQYF. CDR3 bases: TGCAGTGCTCGGGACAGAGACACAGATACGCAGTATTTT.

Comments on this clonotype: This beta chain is a stray sequence in a library constructed for alpha chains; its clone size is not meaningful. This chain joins TRBV20-1 and TRBJ2-7, with D possibly being TRBD1 (6 bases). Trimming left V 5 bases short and J 4 bases short, with 18 bases between. CDR1 and CDR2 (germline): DFQATT, SNEGSKA (reference sequence). The CDR3 totals 14 residues. The DNA of the CDR3 is TGCAGTGCTGCAACCCGGGACACCGAATACGAGCAGTACTTC. It codes for CSAATRDTEYEQYF.

This clonotype is categorized as medium-sized (0.01 to 0.1%). A library made for alpha chains picked up this beta chain off target, so its size means little. V gene TRBV5-1 combines with J gene TRBJ2-7; 8 nucleotides line up with TRBD1. Trimming cost V 4 bases and J 5 bases; bases outside gene matches: 11. This CDR3 has 15 amino acids. Germline assignment: CDR1 SGHRS and CDR2 YFSETQ. CDR3 nucleotides: TGCGCCAGCAGCAGTGTTGGGGGACAGGACCACGAGCAGTACTTC. Translation gives CASSSVGGQDHEQYF.

This clonotype is judged large. Since it is a stray read in a library aimed at alpha chains, this beta chain has a size that is not meaningful. J is TRBJ2-7 and V is TRBV20-1; TRBD1 is a possible D gene (5 bases). The CDR3 is 12 residues long. Per the germline V gene, CDR1 is DFQATT and CDR2 is SNEGSKA (reference sequence). V lost 6 bases to trimming and J lost 2 bases, with 11 bases between them. CDR3 protein: CSAIDRAYEQYF. The CDR3 bases are TGCAGTGCAATAGACAGAGCCTACGAGCAGTACTTC.

Points on this clonotype: This beta chain appears as a stray read in a library generated for alpha chains; its size is not informative. This chain links TRBV7-8 with TRBJ2-5, with D uncertain. The CDR3 length is 14 residues. V lost 1 base, J lost 5 bases, and 11 bases lay in between. Looked up from germline, CDR1 is SGHVS and CDR2 is FQNEAQ. CDR3 residues: CASSLELAGETQYF. In nucleotides, the CDR3 is TGTGCCAGCAGCTTAGAACTGGCCGGGGAGACCCAGTACTTC.

With respect to this clonotype: Little can be read into the size of this beta chain, an off-target read in a library designed for alpha chains. The chain links TRBV29-1 to TRBJ2-5; D may match TRBD1 or TRBD2 (5 bases each). This CDR3 has 12 amino acids. Germline V gene sequence: CDR1 SQVTM, CDR2 ANQGSEA. Deletions cut 3 bases from V and 5 bases from J, with 10 bases between. The DNA of the CDR3 is TGCAGCGTTGAGAGGGGTAGCGAGACCCAGTACTTC. This codes for CSVERGSETQYF.

Points on this clonotype: A library prepared for alpha chains yielded this beta chain as an off-target read; its size is of little meaning. The chain combines TRBV6-6 with TRBJ1-1, with 11 bases identical to TRBD1. The CDR3 spans 16 residues. The germline V gene has CDR1 MNHNY and CDR2 SVGAGI (reference sequence). The V and J ends lost 0 bases and 5 bases, in that order; junction bases with no gene match: 5. The CDR3 coding sequence is TGTGCCAGCAGTTACTCGGACAGGGGGCGAGGAACTGAAGCTTTCTTT. Amino acids: CASSYSDRGRGTEAFF.

This clonotype was recorded a few times. This beta chain is a stray read from a library made for alpha chains; its abundance is not meaningful. This sequence joins TRBV19 and TRBJ2-5, with D possibly being TRBD1 (6 bases). Germline assignment: CDR1 LNHDA and CDR2 SQIVND (reference sequence). The V end lost 4 bases, the J end lost 6 bases, and 12 bases lay between the germline ends. This CDR3 comprises 13 residues. The CDR3 DNA sequence: TGTGCCAGTAGTAGACAGGACGGACAGACCCAGTACTTC. Its translation is CASSRQDGQTQYF.

This clonotype was found a few times. The library was designed around alpha chains, so this beta chain is a stray read whose abundance carries little weight. V and J are TRBV7-9 and TRBJ2-3; TRBD1 might be the D (5 bases). The length of the CDR3 is 13 residues. Germline CDR1 reads SEHNR; CDR2 reads FQNEAQ (reference sequence). Trimming took off 5 bases at V and 4 bases at J, with 10 bases between the two ends. The CDR3 nucleotides read TGTGCCAGCAGCCTCTGGGGCTCAGATACGCAGTATTTT. As protein: CASSLWGSDTQYF.

This clonotype qualifies as medium-sized. This beta chain appears as a stray read in a library generated for alpha chains; its size is not informative. The chain uses TRBV12-3 or TRBV12-4 and TRBJ2-1; 7 nucleotides align to TRBD2. Trimming removed 1 base from V and 1 base from J; junction bases left unmatched: 16. CDR3 length: 20 residues. Here the CDR3 reads CASSLERWADVAGSYNEQFF. The CDR3 DNA reads TGTGCCAGCAGTTTAGAAAGGTGGGCTGATGTAGCGGGTTCCTACAATGAGCAGTTCTTC.

Regarding this clonotype: Little can be read into the size of this beta chain, an off-target read in a library designed for alpha chains. J is TRBJ2-7 and V is TRBV11-2; D is undetermined. V was shortened by 1 base and J by 5 bases, with 6 bases between the two germline ends. Germline V gives CDR1 SGHAT, CDR2 FQNNGV. This CDR3 spans 12 amino acids. In DNA form, the CDR3 reads TGTGCCAGCAGCTTAGTCGGAAACGAGCAGTACTTC. It codes for CASSLVGNEQYF.

By proportion, this clonotype is medium-sized. This beta chain represents an off-target read in a library built for alpha chains; its size is of limited meaning. The V and J genes are TRBV20-1 and TRBJ2-3, with 8 bases aligning to TRBD1. Trimming at V came to 5 bases and at J to 9 bases, leaving 10 bases not matched to a gene. The CDR3 consists of 13 residues. Germline V gene sequence: CDR1 DFQATT, CDR2 SNEGSKA (reference sequence). The CDR3 reads CSALTTTGATQYF. CDR3 sequence (DNA): TGCAGTGCTTTAACTACGACAGGGGCGACGCAGTATTTT.

This clonotype has more than one count but fewer than ten. Little can be read into the size of this beta chain, an off-target read in a library designed for alpha chains. The chain carries TRBV13 and TRBJ1-6, with 7 bases identical to TRBD1. Germline lookup yields CDR1 PRHDT and CDR2 FYEKMQ (reference sequence). The V and J ends lost 0 bases and 7 bases, in that order; junction bases with no gene match: 6. This CDR3 is built from 16 residues. Here the CDR3 DNA reads TGTGCCAGCAGCTTAGGACAGGGGAAGGGAAATTCACCCCTCCACTTT. Its protein product is CASSLGQGKGNSPLHF.